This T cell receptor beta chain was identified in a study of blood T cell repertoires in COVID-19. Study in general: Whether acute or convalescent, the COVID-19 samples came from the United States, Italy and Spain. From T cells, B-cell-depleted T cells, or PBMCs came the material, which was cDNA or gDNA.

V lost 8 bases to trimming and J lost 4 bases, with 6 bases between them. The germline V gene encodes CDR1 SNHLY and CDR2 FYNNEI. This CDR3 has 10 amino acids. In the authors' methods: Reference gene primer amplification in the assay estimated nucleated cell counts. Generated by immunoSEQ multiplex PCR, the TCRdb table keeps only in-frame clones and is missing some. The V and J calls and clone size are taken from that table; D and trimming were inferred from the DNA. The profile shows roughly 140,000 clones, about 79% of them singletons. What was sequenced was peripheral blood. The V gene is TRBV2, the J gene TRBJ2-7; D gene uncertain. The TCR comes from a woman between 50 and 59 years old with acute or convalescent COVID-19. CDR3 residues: CASRQYEQYF. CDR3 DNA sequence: TGTGCCAGCCGCCAGTACGAGCAGTACTTC.